These T cell receptor beta chains were read from a single sample in a study of T cell repertoires in aging, cancer and after chemotherapy. TCRdb reanalysed the multiplex PCR reads using MiXCR and keeps one entry per CDR3 protein. The table includes some 4,200 distinct CDR3 sequences, about 40% detected once. Sequenced input: blood. The receptor source for this set is a human donor with a solid tumor. Both conserved end residues are part of each CDR3. The D gene is left open where the match is weak. Only some rows state a clone size, as once, few, many or a class for expanded clones.

NA	TRBJ2-3	TRBV27	few	CASSPAGAGRTDTQYF	TGTGCCAGCAGCCCCGCTGGGGCAGGGCGGACAGATACGCAGTATTTT
NA	TRBJ2-7	TRBV20-1	NA	CSATTDIYEQYF	TGCAGTGCTACGACAGATATCTACGAGCAGTACTTC
NA	TRBJ2-1	TRBV7-2	NA	CASSLYVAGLQFF	TGTGCCAGCAGCTTATACGTTGCGGGACTGCAGTTCTTC
NA	TRBJ1-5	TRBV19	few	CASSMMTQGRNQPQHF	TGTGCCAGTAGTATGATGACACAGGGTCGAAATCAGCCCCAGCATTTT
NA	TRBJ2-3	TRBV20-1	NA	CSASPGYSTDTQYF	TGCAGTGCGTCCCCCGGCTATAGCACAGATACGCAGTATTTT
NA	TRBJ1-2	TRBV6-5	NA	CASKRGPNTSNYGYTF	TGTGCCAGCAAACGGGGGCCGAACACTTCTAACTATGGCTACACCTTC
TRBD2	TRBJ2-7	TRBV6-2/TRBV6-3	few	CASSRTVSGTYEQYF	TGTGCCAGCAGCCGAACAGTTAGCGGGACCTACGAGCAGTACTTC
TRBD1	TRBJ2-7	TRBV28	NA	CASSNPGQLYEQYF	TGTGCCAGCAGTAACCCGGGACAGCTTTACGAGCAGTACTTC
TRBD1	TRBJ1-6	TRBV7-9	NA	CASSLLGQGNSPLHF	TGTGCCAGCAGCTTACTGGGACAGGGGAATTCACCCCTCCACTTT
NA	TRBJ2-3	TRBV29-1	medium-sized	CSVESGGGTDTQYF	TGCAGCGTTGAGTCGGGCGGGGGCACAGATACGCAGTATTTT
NA	TRBJ2-7	TRBV7-6	few	CASSLSTGNEQYF	TGTGCCAGCAGCTTATCCACAGGGAACGAGCAGTACTTC
NA	TRBJ1-2	TRBV20-1	NA	CSVKPLGYGYTF	TGCAGTGTAAAGCCCCTTGGTTATGGCTACACCTTC
NA	TRBJ2-1	TRBV19	NA	CASSPSRLSSYNEQFF	TGTGCCAGTAGCCCTTCGCGGCTTAGCTCCTACAATGAGCAGTTCTTC
NA	TRBJ2-1	TRBV20-1	NA	CSARDLSNEQFF	TGCAGTGCTAGAGACCTATCCAATGAGCAGTTCTTC
NA	TRBJ2-3	TRBV18	NA	CASSPTDTQYF	TGTGCCAGCTCACCCACAGATACGCAGTATTTT
TRBD1	TRBJ1-6	TRBV12-3/TRBV12-4	NA	CASSVGQGNSPLHF	TGTGCCAGCAGTGTGGGACAGGGTAATTCACCCCTCCACTTT
TRBD1	TRBJ1-4	TRBV30	NA	CAWSGQGAEKLFF	TGTGCCTGGAGCGGTCAGGGGGCGGAAAAACTGTTTTTT
TRBD2	TRBJ2-1	TRBV11-2	few	CASSFGTTYNEQFF	TGTGCCAGCAGCTTCGGGACTACCTACAATGAGCAGTTCTTC
TRBD1	TRBJ1-4	TRBV20-1	few	CSAWGQGGEKLFF	TGCAGTGCCTGGGGACAGGGAGGGGAAAAACTGTTTTTT
TRBD2	TRBJ2-4	TRBV11-3	NA	CASSLGGGAKNIQYF	TGTGCCAGCAGTTTGGGGGGGGGAGCCAAAAACATTCAGTACTTC
TRBD1	TRBJ2-7	TRBV29-1	NA	CSVPGTGTSYEQYF	TGCAGCGTGCCCGGGACAGGGACATCCTACGAGCAGTACTTC
NA	TRBJ2-3	TRBV19	few	CASSSRHTDTQYF	TGTGCCAGTAGTAGCCGGCACACAGATACGCAGTATTTT
NA	TRBJ2-7	TRBV27	NA	CASSLWGSSYEQYF	TGTGCCAGCAGTTTATGGGGTAGCTCCTACGAGCAGTACTTC
NA	TRBJ2-2	TRBV5-4	NA	CASSSRQKITGELFF	TGTGCCAGCAGTTCCCGACAGAAGATCACCGGGGAGCTGTTTTTT
TRBD1	TRBJ1-6	TRBV12-3/TRBV12-4	NA	CASSLVARGLDRDNSPLHF	TGTGCCAGCAGTTTAGTAGCGAGGGGACTAGACAGGGATAATTCACCCCTCCACTTT
NA	TRBJ1-2	TRBV6-1	NA	CASRGTDNYGYTF	TGTGCCAGCAGGGGGACTGATAACTATGGCTACACCTTC
NA	TRBJ1-2	TRBV20-1	once	CSARDSRSPYGYTF	TGCAGTGCTAGAGATTCGCGAAGCCCCTATGGCTACACCTTC
NA	TRBJ2-1	TRBV7-3	NA	CASSLVIFGQGDEQFF	TGTGCCAGCAGCTTAGTGATTTTCGGGCAGGGTGATGAGCAGTTCTTC
NA	TRBJ1-1	TRBV20-1	NA	CSASGLGRVYTEAFF	TGCAGTGCTAGCGGCTTGGGGCGGGTCTACACTGAAGCTTTCTTT
NA	TRBJ1-6	TRBV18	NA	CASSSRRALGLSPLHF	TGTGCCAGCTCATCACGACGGGCCTTGGGACTCTCACCCCTCCACTTT
NA	TRBJ2-7	TRBV6-6	NA	CASSTRPYEQYF	TGTGCCAGCAGTACCCGGCCGTACGAGCAGTACTTC
TRBD2	TRBJ2-1	TRBV10-2	NA	CASSVWRETGEQFF	TGCGCCAGCAGTGTATGGCGGGAGACGGGTGAGCAGTTCTTC
TRBD1	TRBJ2-3	TRBV6-6	NA	CASSKNRGDTQYF	TGTGCCAGCAGCAAAAACAGGGGAGATACGCAGTATTTT
NA	TRBJ1-1	TRBV5-4	NA	CASSLAVGSRTEAFF	TGTGCCAGCAGCTTGGCCGTGGGCTCAAGAACTGAAGCTTTCTTT
TRBD1	TRBJ2-3	TRBV18	once	CASSPLGQVTDTQYF	TGTGCCAGCTCACCACTTGGACAGGTGACAGATACGCAGTATTTT
NA	TRBJ1-2	TRBV6-1	NA	CASSEHAGSYDYTF	TGTGCCAGCAGTGAACACGCAGGGAGCTATGACTACACCTTC
NA	TRBJ2-2	TRBV7-2	few	CASSLLVGELFF	TGTGCCAGCAGCTTATTGGTCGGGGAGCTGTTTTTT
TRBD1	TRBJ2-1	TRBV5-6	few	CASSSPGQGKGGQFF	TGTGCCAGCAGCTCACCGGGACAGGGCAAGGGGGGGCAGTTCTTC
NA	TRBJ2-4	TRBV5-1	NA	CASSLLTGAKNIQYF	TGCGCCAGCAGCTTGTTAACGGGAGCCAAAAACATTCAGTACTTC
NA	TRBJ1-6	TRBV7-2	NA	CASSLRRVGSGSPLHF	TGTGCCAGCAGCTTACGCAGGGTTGGTTCAGGTTCACCCCTCCACTTT
NA	TRBJ1-2	TRBV5-6	NA	CASSPGPNGYTF	TGTGCCAGCAGCCCGGGACCCAATGGCTACACCTTC
TRBD1	TRBJ1-2	TRBV28	NA	CASSLRDRTGYGYTF	TGTGCCAGCAGTTTACGGGACAGAACAGGCTATGGCTACACCTTC
NA	TRBJ1-1	TRBV29-1	medium-sized	CSVVRDYTEAFF	TGCAGCGTTGTCAGGGACTACACTGAAGCTTTCTTT
NA	TRBJ2-5	TRBV29-1	NA	CSVRGSTGETQYF	TGCAGCGTTCGGGGCAGTACCGGGGAGACCCAGTACTTC
TRBD1	TRBJ1-4	TRBV15	hyperexpanded	CATTSGQLHEKLFF	TGTGCCACTACCTCGGGACAGCTACATGAAAAACTGTTTTTT
TRBD2	TRBJ2-3	TRBV7-6	NA	CASSLRPSGGTDTQYF	TGTGCCAGCAGCTTACGGCCTAGCGGGGGCACAGATACGCAGTATTTT
TRBD2	TRBJ2-3	TRBV7-2	few	CASSFLSAGGRADTQYF	TGTGCCAGCAGCTTTCTTTCGGCGGGAGGTAGGGCAGATACGCAGTATTTT
TRBD1	TRBJ1-4	TRBV7-9	large	CASSLVGTTGFNEKLFF	TGTGCCAGCAGCTTAGTGGGGACGACAGGGTTTAATGAAAAACTGTTTTTT
TRBD2	TRBJ2-3	TRBV24-1	few	CATASPSGGGDTQYF	TGTGCCACGGCCTCCCCAAGCGGGGGCGGGGATACGCAGTATTTT
NA	TRBJ2-1	TRBV10-3	NA	CAIRKKNSSYNEQFF	TGTGCCATCAGAAAAAAGAATAGCTCCTACAATGAGCAGTTCTTC